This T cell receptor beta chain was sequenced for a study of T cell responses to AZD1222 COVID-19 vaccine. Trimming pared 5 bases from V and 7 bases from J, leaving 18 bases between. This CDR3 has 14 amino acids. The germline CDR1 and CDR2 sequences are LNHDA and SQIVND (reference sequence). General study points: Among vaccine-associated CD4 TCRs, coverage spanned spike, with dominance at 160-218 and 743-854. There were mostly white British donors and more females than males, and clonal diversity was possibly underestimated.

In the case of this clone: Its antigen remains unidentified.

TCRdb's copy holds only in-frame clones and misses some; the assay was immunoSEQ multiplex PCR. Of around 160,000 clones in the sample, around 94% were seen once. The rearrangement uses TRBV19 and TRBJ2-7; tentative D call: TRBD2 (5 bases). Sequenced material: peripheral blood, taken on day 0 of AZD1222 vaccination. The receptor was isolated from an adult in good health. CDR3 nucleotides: TGTGCCAGTAGTCTCCTGGATCAGACGGGAGAGCAGTACTTC. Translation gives CASSLLDQTGEQYF.